The T cell receptor (beta chain) described here comes from a study of blood T cell repertoires in COVID-19. About the study: PBMCs, B-cell-depleted T cells, or T cells were the source of the cDNA or gDNA that made up the material.

This clone came up a few times. Using immunoSEQ multiplex PCR, the repertoire was profiled, and TCRdb retains in-frame clones only, with some absent. The data hold about 350,000 clones, with about nine tenths observed a single time. Seattle's enrolled individuals joined amid active infection and were then monitored longitudinally. The CDR3 extends over 15 amino acids. Germline V lookup: CDR1 KGHSH, CDR2 LQKENI. Trimming took off 3 bases at V and 6 bases at J, with 18 bases between the two ends. The sequenced sample consisted of peripheral blood. The gene calls are TRBV18 and TRBJ2-7; tentatively, D is TRBD1 (6 bases). This clonotype originated in a woman between 50 and 59 years old with COVID-19, enrolled during active disease. The CDR3 DNA reads as TGTGCCAGCTCACCGGGTCGTGCAGGGGATACCGAGCAGTACTTC. Translated, it gives CASSPGRAGDTEQYF.